Listed here is a single T cell receptor beta chain. In germline, CDR1 is SGHVS, CDR2 FNYEAQ. Unmatched junction bases numbered 4, after V lost 5 bases and J lost 0 bases. This CDR3 spans 17 amino acids. This sample was included in a study of blood T cell repertoires in COVID-19. About the research overall: Sites in the United States, Italy and Spain provided acute and convalescent COVID-19 samples.

Assignments of participants to cohorts depended upon their own reported clinical history. Assay used: immunoSEQ multiplex PCR; TCRdb lists only in-frame clones, some missing. The sample records a few hundred thousand clones, 70% to 85% being singletons. The rearrangement links TRBV7-6 to TRBJ2-1, with 13 bases that match TRBD2. Material: PBMCs or T cells enriched from blood (not recorded which). The receptor comes from a woman aged 60-70 years who had recovered from COVID-19. CDR3 amino acids: CASSHTSGRASYNEQFF. The CDR3 DNA reads TGTGCCAGCAGCCATACTAGCGGGAGGGCCTCCTACAATGAGCAGTTCTTC.